This T cell receptor beta chain was identified in a study of regulatory T cells in long-lasting Graves disease. Notes on the study in general: Having only a small sample size may have limited accuracy. The number of shared public clonotypes was higher in persistent patients (about 3,000) than new patients (966).

With iRepertoire HTBI primers and Arm-PCR of CDR3 regions, TCR beta libraries were built. Each CDR3 protein gets one entry after TCRdb re-called the multiplex PCR reads with MiXCR. This sample has 540,000 or so distinct CDR3 sequences; roughly 12% occur once, and the top ten carry 10%. This CDR3 comprises 14 residues. V was clipped by 10 bases and J by 0 bases; unmatched bases: 9. Time point in this sample: newly diagnosed GD, antithyroid drugs for less than 3 months. Isolated PBMC RNA provided the starting material for the TCR library. This clonotype was counted at least ten times. Its antigen is not known. The same sample was also used in a study of T cells in Graves' hyperthyroidism and ophthalmopathy. Per that paper: On the basis of clinical symptoms, serum thyroxine and TRAb, thyroid ultrasound and orbital computed tomography, diagnoses were made.

The receptor was isolated from a young man with Graves disease. V and J are TRBV12-3 or TRBV12-4 and TRBJ2-7; 7 positions agree with TRBD1. The sample was peripheral blood mononuclear cells (PBMCs), taken at new diagnosis, from a patient treated with antithyroid drugs. The CDR3 DNA follows: TGTGCCACCGCTGACAGGGCTGACTCCTACGAGCAGTACTTC. Residues: CATADRADSYEQYF.